The clone carrying this TCR beta chain was observed a few times. The antigen is unknown. Germline V gene lookup returns CDR1 DFQATT and CDR2 SNEGSKA (reference sequence). Trimming removed 1 base at V and 7 bases at J, with 16 bases between. The CDR3 contains 14 residues. The data are from a study of blood T cells in healthy people across ages. General study findings and limits: The donors' CMV status was not determined, possibly confounding changes in expanded clonotypes.

The second PCR ran roughly 6 to 11 cycles with a sample-barcoded 5' primer and J-beta primers. TCRdb processed the 5' RACE reads anew with MiXCR; each CDR3 protein has one entry. The repertoire includes some 1.4 million distinct CDR3 sequences, about 43% of them detected once, and 7.9% sits in the top ten. The origin of this receptor is a woman aged 18-29 years in good health. This chain links TRBV20-1 with TRBJ1-2; possibly TRBD1 for D (5 bases). Source material: blood. CDR3 sequence (DNA): TGCAGTGCTAGAGTATGGCAGGGAAAATTTGGCTACACCTTC. Translation: CSARVWQGKFGYTF.